This T cell receptor beta chain was sequenced in a study of shared clonotypes between healthy human individuals. In its sample, this clone was seen once. Antigen specificity is unknown. TCRdb keeps only in-frame clones here, not all; method: immunoSEQ multiplex PCR. The sample yields 2.3 million or so clones, roughly 93% seen once. The study's findings and limits: The generation probabilities recorded for non-shared clonotypes fell below those of clonotypes shared by all four donors.

The sequenced sample was naive CD4+ T cells from PBMCs. Subset denoted: CD45RA+ positively selected. This receptor was taken from a young man in good health. Some clones in this sample may be carry-over from other donors' samples.

CDR3 nucleotides: TGTGCCAGCAGCTTGGTTGGCGGGAGGGAGGATGAGCAGTTCTTC. It translates to CASSLVGGREDEQFF. The chain has TRBV5-6 and TRBJ2-1, with 9 positions matching TRBD2. The CDR3 covers 15 residues. V gave up 0 bases and J gave up 8 bases; unmatched junction bases: 6. The germline V gene encodes CDR1 SGHDT and CDR2 YYEEEE. Variable domain in full (rest from reference TRBV5-6 and TRBJ2-1): DAGVTQSPTHLIKTRGQQVTLRCSPKSGHDTVSWYQQALGQGPQFIFQYYEEEERQRGNFPDRFSGHQFPNYSSELNVNALLLGDSALYLCASSLVGGREDEQFFGPGTRLTVL.